The TCR beta chain described here comes from a study of sequential checkpoint blockade in melanoma. The CDR3 contains 15 residues. Germline loops: CDR1 SGDLS, CDR2 YYNGEE. V lost 0 bases to trimming and J lost 7 bases, with 14 bases between them. A few counts support this clone. The method was immunoSEQ multiplex PCR; TCRdb's version includes in-frame clones alone and lacks a portion of them. This table holds around 2,800 clones, roughly 30% found once. The treatment is: randomized to nivolumab then ipilimumab (arm A) or the reverse (arm B). The rearrangement uses TRBV9 and TRBJ2-1; D is ambiguous. The sample consisted of tumor tissue (inferred from file names), taken from a patient given nivolumab and ipilimumab in sequence. This receptor was identified in a human donor with melanoma. CDR3 in amino acids: CASSVGSLGSNEQFF. Here the CDR3 DNA reads TGTGCCAGCAGCGTAGGTAGCCTGGGGTCTAATGAGCAGTTCTTC.